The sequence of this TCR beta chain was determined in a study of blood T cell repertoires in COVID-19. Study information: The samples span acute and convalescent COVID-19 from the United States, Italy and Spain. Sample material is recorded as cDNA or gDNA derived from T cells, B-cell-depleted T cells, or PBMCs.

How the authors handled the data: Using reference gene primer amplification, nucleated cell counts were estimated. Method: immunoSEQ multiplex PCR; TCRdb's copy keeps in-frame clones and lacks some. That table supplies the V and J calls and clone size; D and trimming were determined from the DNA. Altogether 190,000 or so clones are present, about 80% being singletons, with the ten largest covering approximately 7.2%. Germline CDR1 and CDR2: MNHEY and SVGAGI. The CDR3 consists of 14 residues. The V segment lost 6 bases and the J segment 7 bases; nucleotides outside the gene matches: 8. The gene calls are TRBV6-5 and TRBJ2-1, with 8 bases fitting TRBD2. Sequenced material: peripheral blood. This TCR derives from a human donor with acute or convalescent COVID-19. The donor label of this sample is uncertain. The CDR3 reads CASRGTRKGNEQFF. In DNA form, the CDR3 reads TGTGCCAGCAGGGGGACTAGAAAGGGGAATGAGCAGTTCTTC.